Shown below are 13 T cell receptor beta chains from a single sample sequenced in a study of blood T cell repertoires in COVID-19 (dated by TCRdb to 2019 to 2021). Library creation used the immunoSEQ multiplex PCR assay. Imported from immuneACCESS, the table was reduced by TCRdb to in-frame sequences with V and J called. These copies leave out some clones; in studies compared against another copy, an unresolved V gene accounts for under half, and the cause of the remainder is not known. This sample is represented by 250,000 to 400,000 clones; 90% of them were singletons. Clones ranked in the top ten supply less than 3% of the sample. The sequencing sample was made of peripheral blood. Source of these receptors: a woman aged 30 to 39 with COVID-19, enrolled during active disease.

The chain is built from TRBV3-1 (or the pseudogene TRBV3-2) and TRBJ2-7, with D perhaps matching TRBD1 (5 bases). Germline loops: CDR1 LGHDT, CDR2 YNNKEL (reference sequence). This CDR3 comprises 15 residues. The V gene lost 0 bases and the J gene lost 6 bases, with 15 bases spanning the gap. In nucleotides, the CDR3 is TGTGCCAGCAGCCAAGACGTGGGGCGGCTTGCCGAGCAGTACTTC. Its protein product is CASSQDVGRLAEQYF.

This chain's CDR3 is CATRAWPQHF. Written as DNA, the CDR3 is TGTGCCACCAGGGCATGGCCCCAGCATTTT. V and J are TRBV24-1 and TRBJ1-5; D gene unclear. Trimming removed 7 bases from V and 9 bases from J, with 6 bases in between. Germline-derived CDR1 and CDR2 are KGHDR and SFDVKD. This CDR3 comprises 10 residues.

This clone was recorded once. The V gene is TRBV18, the J gene TRBJ1-1; D gene uncertain. CDR3 length: 14 amino acids. Germline V gene sequence: CDR1 KGHSH, CDR2 LQKENI. V shed 0 bases and J shed 1 base, with 6 bases lying between them. CDR3 region: CASSPPERNTEAFF. The CDR3 DNA reads as TGTGCCAGCTCACCACCGGAGCGGAACACTGAAGCTTTCTTT.

The chain employs TRBV5-4 and TRBJ2-1, with D perhaps matching TRBD2 (6 bases). V lost 5 bases to trimming and J lost 5 bases, with 17 bases between them. Germline CDR1 and CDR2: SGHNT and YYREEE (reference sequence). The CDR3 has 15 amino acids. The CDR3 DNA is TGTGCCAGCAGTTGGGACGGGAGTTCCAACAATGAGCAGTTCTTC. It yields the protein CASSWDGSSNNEQFF.

This chain links TRBV15 with TRBJ1-5; 8 nucleotides agree with TRBD1. Trimming cost V 1 base and J 5 bases; bases outside gene matches: 4. There are 15 residues in the CDR3. Germline V CDR1 and CDR2: LNHNV, YYDKDF (reference sequence). CDR3 loop: CATSRGTGSDQPQHF. CDR3 nucleotides: TGTGCCACCAGCAGAGGGACAGGGTCCGATCAGCCCCAGCATTTT.

The chain is built from TRBV12-3 or TRBV12-4 and TRBJ2-2; a possible D gene is TRBD2 (5 bases). V was shortened by 2 bases and J by 5 bases, with 6 bases between the two germline ends. The CDR3 runs 13 residues. Here the CDR3 reads CASSLRETGELFF. The CDR3 DNA reads as TGTGCCAGCAGTTTAAGGGAGACCGGGGAGCTGTTTTTT.

This CDR3 is CASSILTMEDQTYNEQFF. The CDR3 nucleotides are TGTGCCAGTAGTATACTTACAATGGAGGATCAAACCTACAATGAGCAGTTCTTC. The V call is TRBV19, the J call TRBJ2-1; D is possibly TRBD2 (5 bases). V was trimmed by 2 bases and J by 2 bases, leaving 19 bases between them. The CDR3 consists of 18 residues. Germline V gene sequence: CDR1 LNHDA, CDR2 SQIVND (reference sequence).

This sequence joins TRBV2 and TRBJ1-1; D perhaps matches TRBD1 (6 bases). Germline CDR1 reads SNHLY; CDR2 reads FYNNEI. The CDR3 is made up of 13 amino acids. V was cut by 4 bases and J by 8 bases, with 14 bases left in between. Here the CDR3 DNA reads TGTGCCAGCAGTGGGGACACAAGGCGGGAAGCTTTCTTT. Translated: CASSGDTRREAFF. Full variable domain (rest looked up from reference TRBV2 and TRBJ1-1): EPEVTQTPSHQVTQMGQEVILRCVPISNHLYFYWYRQILGQKVEFLVSFYNNEISEKSEIFDDQFSVERPDGSNFTLKIRSTKLEDSAMYFCASSGDTRREAFFGQGTRLTVV.

In DNA, the CDR3 is TGCGCCAGCAGTCAGTTCGCGGACAATCAGCCCCAGCATTTT. Its translation: CASSQFADNQPQHF. The chain couples TRBV23-1 to TRBJ1-5; D is uncertain. TRBV23-1 has ORF status, its function being uncertain. V was clipped by 3 bases and J by 3 bases, with 9 bases between them. The CDR3 extends over 14 amino acids.

The chain combines TRBV7-9 with TRBJ2-1; TRBD2 aligns across 9 bases. The germline V gene encodes CDR1 SEHNR and CDR2 FQNEAQ (reference sequence). The CDR3 consists of 15 residues. V gave up 3 bases and J gave up 8 bases; unmatched junction bases: 8. CDR3 protein: CASSLASGTVDEQFF. In DNA form, the CDR3 reads TGTGCCAGCAGCTTGGCTAGCGGGACGGTAGATGAGCAGTTCTTC.

The V and J genes are TRBV5-1 and TRBJ1-2, with 9 bases fitting TRBD1. Looked up from germline, CDR1 is SGHRS and CDR2 is YFSETQ. Germline trimming cut 0 bases from V and 4 bases from J; bases unmatched to any gene: 1. The CDR3 is made up of 14 amino acids. Written as DNA, the CDR3 is TGCGCCAGCAGCTTGGCGGACAGGGGCTATGGCTACACCTTC. As protein: CASSLADRGYGYTF.

V is TRBV5-6 and J is TRBJ1-1; TRBD1 matches 8 bases. V shed 4 bases, J shed 1 base, and the junction held 6 bases outside the gene matches. The V gene's germline CDR1 is SGHDT and CDR2 YYEEEE. The CDR3 has 15 residues. DNA for the CDR3: TGTGCCAGCAGCCGGACAGGGTTGGCGAACACTGAAGCTTTCTTT. Amino acid sequence: CASSRTGLANTEAFF.

The V gene is TRBV28, the J gene TRBJ2-2, with TRBD2 as a possible D gene (6 bases). The germline V and J ends were trimmed by 6 bases and 1 base, with 9 bases remaining between them. Germline V gene lookup returns CDR1 MDHEN and CDR2 SYDVKM. There are 14 residues in the CDR3. This chain's CDR3 is CASRTGENTGELFF. In DNA, the CDR3 is TGTGCCAGCAGAACGGGGGAGAACACCGGGGAGCTGTTTTTT.